This note documents a single T cell receptor (beta chain) sequence. From germline, CDR1 is SGHTA and CDR2 FQGTGA. The CDR3 contains 16 residues. The ends lost 5 bases at V and 0 bases at J; junction bases unmatched: 7. This entry is derived from a study of blood T cell repertoires in COVID-19. Looking at the study overall: Researchers got acute and convalescent COVID-19 samples from the United States, Italy and Spain. The cDNA or gDNA used as material had been derived from T cells, B-cell-depleted T cells, or PBMCs.

As handled by the study authors: Reference gene primers were amplified, and this amplification served to estimate nucleated cell counts. Produced via immunoSEQ multiplex PCR; TCRdb's table is partial and in-frame only. From that table come the V and J calls and clone size; the DNA was used to work out D and trimming. The sample yields 350,000 or so clones, 90% seen once. This receptor was obtained from a man aged 18 to 29 with active or convalescent COVID-19. The rearrangement joins TRBV7-3 to TRBJ1-3; 7 nucleotides line up with TRBD1. The sample was peripheral blood. CDR3 protein: CASSPTGVRSGNTIYF. In nucleotides, the CDR3 is TGTGCCAGCAGCCCTACAGGGGTTCGCTCTGGAAACACCATATATTTT.